The entry below describes one T cell receptor beta chain. What it recognizes is unknown. The CDR3 is 14 residues long. CDR1 and CDR2 (germline): KGHSH, LQKENI. With 0 bases removed from V and 10 bases from J, the gap between germline ends came to 14 bases. The data were taken from a study of T cell responses to AZD1222 COVID-19 vaccine. Study summary: Second-dose intervals near 4 or 12 weeks were combined.

Here immunoSEQ multiplex PCR was the method, and the copy in TCRdb shows in-frame clones only, minus some. In the table there are 95,000 to 100,000 clones, around 84% of which are singletons. Study-wide results and limits: Clonal diversity may have been underestimated in mostly white British donors. Two AZD1222 doses significantly raised spike-specific TCR breadth and depth over controls.

The rearrangement links TRBV18 to TRBJ2-3; tentative D call: TRBD2 (5 bases). The receptor comes from an adult in good health. The sequences come from peripheral blood, collected on day 0 of AZD1222 vaccination. The CDR3 DNA reads as TGTGCCAGCTCACCACCTTCTCCGGGGTTGGCGCAGTATTTT. It encodes CASSPPSPGLAQYF.